The sequence of this T cell receptor beta chain was determined in a study of tumor-infiltrating lymphocytes in primary liver carcinoma. Study summary: Between about 4.2 and 11 cm across, the tumors were all of stage T1-T3 N0M0. Samples yielded about 3.65 to 8 million productive TCRbeta reads, similar across tissue types. Findings of the study overall: The top-250-clone fraction was significantly higher in tumors than in blood (p = 0.039).

The CDR3 contains 15 residues. Germline values: CDR1 SEHNR, CDR2 FQNEAQ (reference sequence). Researchers drew blood RNA from unsorted whole blood and extracted germline DNA as well. As to this clonotype: Its antigen is not identified. The junction differs from germline at one of its ends, possibly a read error.

From 400 to 500 ng total RNA, TCR beta cDNA was generated with a primer in the constant region. What produced the TCR beta libraries was three nested multiplex PCR rounds using slightly modified ARM-PCR. A C-beta reverse primer and TRBV1-TRBV30 forward primers served in each of the first two PCR rounds, at about 10 cycles apiece. TCRdb processed the multiplex PCR reads anew with MiXCR; each CDR3 protein has one entry. The profile shows 300,000 to 350,000 distinct CDR3 sequences, around 50% of them singletons. The chain recombines TRBV7-9 with TRBJ2-7, with TRBD1 identical over 8 bases. The sequenced sample was peripheral blood. This sequence was found in a woman aged 30 to 39 with primary liver carcinoma and hepatitis B virus infection. CDR3 residues: CASSARDRPSYEQYF. Here the CDR3 DNA reads TGTGCCAGCAGCGCCCGGGACAGGCCCTCCTACGAACAGTACTTC.